Below are 27 T cell receptor beta chains sequenced from a single sample in a study of blood T cell repertoires in COVID-19. TCRdb keeps only in-frame clones here, not all; method: immunoSEQ multiplex PCR. The sample yields roughly 170,000 clones, around nine tenths seen once. Sample: peripheral blood. The source of these receptors is a woman between 18 and 30 years old who had recovered from COVID-19.

The chain is built from TRBV20-1 and TRBJ1-1; D is possibly TRBD1 (5 bases). The length of the CDR3 is 11 residues. CDR1 is DFQATT and CDR2 is SNEGSKA in the germline V gene (reference sequence). CDR3 sequence: CILDRPGEAFF. The DNA for the CDR3 is TGCATTCTCGACAGACCCGGCGAAGCTTTCTTT.

The rearrangement uses TRBV5-1 and TRBJ2-3, with 9 bases fitting TRBD1. The CDR3 consists of 16 residues. V lost 4 bases to trimming and J lost 4 bases; unmatched junction nucleotides: 10. Germline V gene sequence: CDR1 SGHRS, CDR2 YFSETQ. CDR3 residues: CASSPETTGGPDTQYF. DNA for the CDR3: TGCGCCAGCAGCCCGGAGACGACAGGGGGTCCAGATACGCAGTATTTT. Complete variable domain (other parts from reference TRBV5-1 and TRBJ2-3): KAGVTQTPRYLIKTRGQQVTLSCSPISGHRSVSWYQQTPGQGLQFLFEYFSETQRNKGNFPGRFSGRQFSNSRSEMNVSTLELGDSALYLCASSPETTGGPDTQYFGPGTRLTVL.

V and J are TRBV28 and TRBJ1-1; TRBD1 agrees at 8 bases. There are 13 residues in the CDR3. Germline CDR1 MDHEN, CDR2 SYDVKM. Trimming removed 6 bases from V and 2 bases from J; junction bases left unmatched: 2. The CDR3 nucleotides are TGTGCCAGCAGGGACAGGGTTAACACTGAAGCTTTCTTT. Its protein is CASRDRVNTEAFF.

The rearrangement joins TRBV7-2 to TRBJ1-2; 7 positions match TRBD1. With 5 bases clipped from V and 0 bases from J, the junction kept 3 bases outside the gene matches. The CDR3 is 14 residues long. The germline V gene has CDR1 SGHTA and CDR2 FQGNSA. The CDR3 DNA reads as TGTGCCAGCAGCCCAGGACAGGCTAACTATGGCTACACCTTC. Protein product: CASSPGQANYGYTF.

V gene TRBV11-3 combines with J gene TRBJ2-3, with TRBD1 identical over 7 bases. Germline V CDR1 and CDR2: SGHNT, YENEEA. Unmatched junction bases numbered 11, after V lost 11 bases and J lost 0 bases. This CDR3 contains 15 residues. CDR3 in amino acids: CAWHGTATSTDTQYF. The CDR3 bases are TGTGCCTGGCACGGGACAGCTACAAGCACAGATACGCAGTATTTT.

V usage is TRBV7-6 and J usage is TRBJ1-2; D may be TRBD1 (6 bases). Germline CDR1 and CDR2: SGHVS and FNYEAQ. This CDR3 region has 16 residues. Trimming took off 0 bases at V and 5 bases at J, with 16 bases between the two ends. The CDR3 loop is CASSLAGGGQEYGYTF. The DNA of the CDR3 is TGTGCCAGCAGCTTAGCCGGGGGGGGGCAGGAGTATGGCTACACCTTC.

This clone has just a few counts. CDR3 nucleotides: TGCGCCAGCAGCCAAGATCTAGGTCAGGGTGCAGATACGCAGTATTTT. Translating it yields CASSQDLGQGADTQYF. The rearrangement uses TRBV4-3 and TRBJ2-3; perhaps TRBD1 as D (5 bases). The CDR3 contains 16 residues. Trimming shortened V by 0 bases and J by 4 bases, and 14 bases separated the two germline ends. Looked up from germline, CDR1 is LGHNA and CDR2 is YSLEER.

This chain uses TRBV5-1 with TRBJ2-1; 8 bases map to TRBD2. Germline V gene lookup returns CDR1 SGHRS and CDR2 YFSETQ. V lost 4 bases to trimming and J lost 6 bases; unmatched junction nucleotides: 9. There are 15 residues in the CDR3. CDR3 amino acids: CASSPGTRVPNEQFF. DNA for the CDR3: TGCGCCAGCAGCCCCGGGACTAGAGTGCCCAATGAGCAGTTCTTC.

This clone was seen a single time. CDR3 loop: CASSHDTSGAYEQYF. In nucleotides, the CDR3 is TGCGCCAGCAGCCACGACACTAGCGGTGCCTACGAGCAGTACTTC. The genes are TRBV4-1 and TRBJ2-7; 8 bases are a match to TRBD2. The CDR3 sequence is 15 residues long. Trimming at V came to 3 bases and at J to 2 bases, leaving 6 bases not matched to a gene. CDR1 MGHRA and CDR2 YSYEKL come from the germline V gene.

V and J are TRBV27 and TRBJ2-3, with 13 bases that match TRBD2. Germline V CDR1 and CDR2: MNHEY, SMNVEV (reference sequence). Trimming cost V 5 bases and J 2 bases; bases outside gene matches: 7. The CDR3 has 17 residues. The CDR3 sequence is CASSPRTSGGSTDTQYF. The CDR3 coding sequence is TGTGCCAGCAGTCCCAGGACTAGCGGGGGCTCCACAGATACGCAGTATTTT.

The gene calls are TRBV3-1 (or the pseudogene TRBV3-2) and TRBJ2-6; TRBD1 agrees at 9 bases. The V segment lost 3 bases and the J segment 0 bases; nucleotides outside the gene matches: 6. Germline loops: CDR1 LGHDT, CDR2 YNNKEL (reference sequence). This CDR3 is built from 18 residues. The CDR3 nucleotides read TGTGCCAGCAGCCAGTCGGACAGGGGACTCTCTGGGGCCAACGTCCTGACTTTC. Translating gives CASSQSDRGLSGANVLTF.

The chain combines TRBV9 with TRBJ2-2; 9 bases are shared with TRBD1. Germline assignment: CDR1 SGDLS and CDR2 YYNGEE. The CDR3 has 18 residues. J lost 4 bases, V lost 1 base, and 11 bases had no gene match. This chain's CDR3 is CASSVSRTGQGSTGELFF. CDR3 sequence (DNA): TGTGCCAGCAGCGTATCTAGAACGGGACAGGGAAGCACCGGGGAGCTGTTTTTT.

This sequence joins TRBV9 and TRBJ1-1, with unresolved D. V shed 3 bases and J shed 0 bases, with 12 bases lying between them. Germline CDR1 and CDR2: SGDLS and YYNGEE. This CDR3 spans 15 amino acids. CDR3 residues: CASSAQAGLNTEAFF. The DNA of the CDR3 is TGTGCCAGCAGCGCTCAGGCGGGCCTGAACACTGAAGCTTTCTTT.

The chain combines TRBV6-6 with TRBJ1-2; D is unclear. V dropped 0 bases and J dropped 0 bases, with 8 bases sitting between them. The germline CDR1 and CDR2 sequences are MNHNY and SVGAGI (reference sequence). The CDR3 has 15 residues. CDR3: CASSYSEEANYGYTF. As DNA, the CDR3 is TGTGCCAGCAGTTACTCGGAGGAAGCTAACTATGGCTACACCTTC.

The gene calls are TRBV10-3 and TRBJ1-2; TRBD1 matches 10 bases. Germline lookup yields CDR1 ENHRY and CDR2 SYGVKD. With V trimmed by 0 bases and J by 7 bases, 5 bases remained unmatched. The CDR3 covers 15 residues. CDR3 nucleotide sequence: TGTGCCATCAGTGAGTCTGAAGGGGACAGGGGTGGCTACACCTTC. As protein: CAISESEGDRGGYTF.

CDR3 residues: CASSLVGGPLSSGNTIYF. In nucleotides, the CDR3 is TGTGCCAGCAGCTTAGTGGGAGGACCGCTGAGCTCTGGAAACACCATATATTTT. The chain combines TRBV11-2 with TRBJ1-3; no clear D. The V gene's germline CDR1 is SGHAT and CDR2 FQNNGV. The length of the CDR3 is 18 residues. With 1 base removed from V and 0 bases from J, the gap between germline ends came to 16 bases. Together with reference TRBV11-2 and TRBJ1-3, the CDR3 gives the full variable domain: EAGVAQSPRYKIIEKRQSVAFWCNPISGHATLYWYQQILGQGPKLLIQFQNNGVVDDSQLPKDRFSAERLKGVDSTLKIQPAKLEDSAVYLCASSLVGGPLSSGNTIYFGEGSWLTVV.

The rearrangement links TRBV4-1 to TRBJ2-5, with TRBD2 matching over 14 bases. Trimming cost V 1 base and J 5 bases; bases outside gene matches: 6. CDR3 length: 17 residues. Germline assignment: CDR1 MGHRA and CDR2 YSYEKL. CDR3: CASSQGLAGGPRETQYF. DNA of the CDR3: TGCGCCAGCAGCCAAGGACTAGCGGGGGGGCCTCGGGAGACCCAGTACTTC.

The table lists this clone with a count of one. V and J are TRBV5-1 and TRBJ2-1; TRBD2 agrees at 15 bases. The germline V gene encodes CDR1 SGHRS and CDR2 YFSETQ. V gave up 2 bases and J gave up 7 bases; unmatched junction bases: 7. The CDR3 has 17 amino acids. Here the CDR3 reads CASSLGLAGGPFNEQFF. The CDR3 DNA is TGCGCCAGCAGCTTAGGACTAGCGGGAGGGCCTTTTAATGAGCAGTTCTTC.

This clone was recorded a few times. V usage is TRBV5-1 and J usage is TRBJ1-4; TRBD1 matches 9 bases. V dropped 2 bases and J dropped 8; count of bases not matched to a gene: 10. The CDR3 length is 16 residues. Per germline, CDR1 SGHRS and CDR2 YFSETQ. The CDR3 is CASSLTGQGSGEKLFF. CDR3 DNA sequence: TGCGCCAGCAGCTTAACCGGACAGGGGTCAGGGGAAAAACTGTTTTTT. Complete variable domain (other parts from reference TRBV5-1 and TRBJ1-4): KAGVTQTPRYLIKTRGQQVTLSCSPISGHRSVSWYQQTPGQGLQFLFEYFSETQRNKGNFPGRFSGRQFSNSRSEMNVSTLELGDSALYLCASSLTGQGSGEKLFFGSGTQLSVL.

The J gene is TRBJ2-2, the V gene TRBV10-3, with D perhaps matching TRBD2 (5 bases). Germline CDR1 is ENHRY and CDR2 is SYGVKD. The V end was cut by 9 bases, the J end by 0 bases, with 11 bases between. The CDR3 extends over 14 amino acids. The CDR3 DNA reads as TGTGCCATACGACAAGCGGCGAACACCGGGGAGCTGTTTTTT. Amino acid sequence: CAIRQAANTGELFF.

This sequence joins TRBV6-2 or TRBV6-3 and TRBJ1-6, with a weak D call TRBD1 (5 bases). The germline gives CDR1 MNHEY, CDR2 SVGEGT. The CDR3 length is 15 residues. The V gene lost 0 bases and the J gene lost 10 bases, with 13 bases spanning the gap. CDR3 in amino acids: CASSYSGPGGSPLHF. CDR3 coding DNA: TGTGCCAGCAGTTACTCCGGGCCGGGGGGATCACCCCTCCACTTT.

The chain carries TRBV6-5 and TRBJ1-2; 10 bases fit TRBD1. The CDR3 contains 14 residues. J lost 3 bases, V lost 6 bases, and 4 bases had no gene match. CDR1 and CDR2 (germline): MNHEY, SVGAGI. The CDR3 here is CASSTTGGDYGYTF. CDR3 DNA: TGTGCCAGCAGCACGACAGGGGGCGACTATGGCTACACCTTC.

The chain carries TRBV5-6 and TRBJ1-1; a possible D gene is TRBD1 (5 bases). V was clipped by 2 bases and J by 5 bases, with 10 bases between them. Germline CDR1 is SGHDT and CDR2 is YYEEEE. The CDR3 has 13 amino acids. The chain's CDR3 is CASSLGEGTEAFF. As DNA, the CDR3 is TGTGCCAGCAGCTTAGGGGAGGGGACTGAAGCTTTCTTT. Filled out from reference TRBV5-6 and TRBJ1-1, the complete variable domain reads DAGVTQSPTHLIKTRGQQVTLRCSPKSGHDTVSWYQQALGQGPQFIFQYYEEEERQRGNFPDRFSGHQFPNYSSELNVNALLLGDSALYLCASSLGEGTEAFFGQGTRLTVV.

The chain combines TRBV15 with TRBJ2-7, with D perhaps matching TRBD1 (6 bases). This CDR3 has 13 residues. The V gene's germline CDR1 is LNHNV and CDR2 YYDKDF (reference sequence). V was clipped by 0 bases and J by 4 bases, with 7 bases between them. The CDR3 region has the DNA TGTGCCACCAGCAGAGAACAGGGATACGAGCAGTACGTC. It encodes CATSREQGYEQYV.

This clone was seen a few times. The rearrangement uses TRBV11-2 and TRBJ1-1; 9 nucleotides line up with TRBD1. Germline values: CDR1 SGHAT, CDR2 FQNNGV. The CDR3 spans 15 residues. Trimming at V came to 4 bases and at J to 1 base, leaving 4 bases not matched to a gene. The CDR3 region has the DNA TGTGCCAGCAGCTGGGGACAGGGACCGAACACTGAAGCTTTCTTT. It is translated as CASSWGQGPNTEAFF.

This chain connects TRBV20-1 to TRBJ1-1; TRBD1 is a possible D gene (5 bases). CDR1 DFQATT and CDR2 SNEGSKA come from the germline V gene (reference sequence). Between the trimmed V and J ends, which lost 2 bases and 11 bases, there was a span of 12 bases. CDR3 length equals 11 residues. CDR3 in amino acids: CSARTAGLAFF. CDR3 nucleotide sequence: TGCAGTGCTAGAACCGCAGGGTTGGCTTTCTTT.

V usage is TRBV11-2 and J usage is TRBJ1-1, with TRBD1 matching 9 bases. V gave up 1 base and J gave up 1 base; unmatched junction bases: 13. CDR1 and CDR2 from the germline V gene are SGHAT and FQNNGV. The CDR3 spans 19 residues. The CDR3 DNA sequence: TGTGCCAGCAGCTTAGGGTACTCCTCGGGACAGGGAGGGAACACTGAAGCTTTCTTT. Translation: CASSLGYSSGQGGNTEAFF.